Listed below are T cell receptor beta chains from one sample, sequenced in a study of OX40 agonist ivuxolimab in advanced cancers. Sequencing used immunoSEQ multiplex PCR; TCRdb keeps in-frame clones, though not all of them. The sample consists of some 9,000 clones, roughly 90% of them appearing once. Sequencing used CD4+ or CD8+ T cells sorted from blood, obtained in a trial of the OX40 agonist ivuxolimab. The receptors derive from an adult with an advanced solid tumor such as melanoma, head and neck, liver or kidney cancer. The CDR3 runs from the conserved cysteine through the conserved F or W. Fields, in order: clone size, D gene, V gene, J gene, CDR3 protein, CDR3 DNA. D genes are given only for firm matches. The size field is filled for only some rows; it gives once, few, many or a size class.

clone_size: NA
d_call: NA
v_call: TRBV7-9
j_call: TRBJ2-2
cdr3_aa: CASSSLQWTGELFF
cdr3_nt: TGTGCCAGCAGCTCCCTGCAGTGGACCGGGGAGCTGTTTTTT

clone_size: NA
d_call: TRBD1
v_call: TRBV7-2
j_call: TRBJ2-7
cdr3_aa: CASSLNQGADEQYF
cdr3_nt: TGTGCCAGCAGCTTAAACCAGGGGGCTGACGAGCAGTACTTC

clone_size: NA
d_call: TRBD1
v_call: TRBV2
j_call: TRBJ1-4
cdr3_aa: CASRTGYATNEKLFF
cdr3_nt: TGTGCCAGCCGGACAGGCTACGCAACTAATGAAAAACTGTTTTTT

clone_size: NA
d_call: NA
v_call: TRBV28
j_call: TRBJ1-6
cdr3_aa: CATAQGPGNNSPLHF
cdr3_nt: TGTGCCACCGCCCAGGGGCCGGGGAATAATTCACCCCTCCACTTT

clone_size: NA
d_call: TRBD1
v_call: TRBV30
j_call: TRBJ2-6
cdr3_aa: CAWSRGGSGANVLTF
cdr3_nt: TGTGCCTGGAGTCGAGGGGGCTCCGGGGCCAACGTCCTGACTTTC

clone_size: NA
d_call: NA
v_call: TRBV28
j_call: TRBJ2-1
cdr3_aa: CASRGLSPSSYNEQFF
cdr3_nt: TGTGCCAGCAGAGGACTATCCCCGAGCTCCTACAATGAGCAGTTCTTC

clone_size: NA
d_call: NA
v_call: TRBV6-5
j_call: TRBJ1-2
cdr3_aa: CASREYRDTNYGYTF
cdr3_nt: TGTGCCAGCAGAGAATACCGGGACACCAACTATGGCTACACCTTC

clone_size: NA
d_call: NA
v_call: TRBV29-1
j_call: TRBJ2-7
cdr3_aa: CSTRADSYEQYF
cdr3_nt: TGCAGCACCAGGGCAGATTCCTACGAGCAGTACTTC

clone_size: NA
d_call: NA
v_call: TRBV28
j_call: TRBJ1-5
cdr3_aa: CASSLTGSYQPQHF
cdr3_nt: TGTGCCAGCAGTTTGACCGGGAGCTATCAGCCCCAGCATTTT

clone_size: NA
d_call: NA
v_call: TRBV5-1
j_call: TRBJ2-4
cdr3_aa: CASSLRARQDRLYF
cdr3_nt: TGCGCCAGCAGCTTAAGGGCCAGACAGGATCGTTTGTACTTC

clone_size: NA
d_call: TRBD1
v_call: TRBV19
j_call: TRBJ2-3
cdr3_aa: CASRDRGQDTQYF
cdr3_nt: TGTGCCAGTCGGGACAGGGGTCAAGATACGCAGTATTTT

clone_size: NA
d_call: TRBD1
v_call: TRBV19
j_call: TRBJ1-1
cdr3_aa: CASSPADRDNTEAFF
cdr3_nt: TGTGCCAGTAGTCCCGCGGACAGGGACAACACTGAAGCTTTCTTT

clone_size: NA
d_call: NA
v_call: TRBV19
j_call: TRBJ1-3
cdr3_aa: CASNVPGSGRGNTIYF
cdr3_nt: TGTGCCAGTAATGTCCCGGGGTCCGGCCGAGGAAACACCATATATTTT

clone_size: NA
d_call: NA
v_call: TRBV11-3
j_call: TRBJ2-2
cdr3_aa: CASSGQENTGELFF
cdr3_nt: TGTGCCAGCTCGGGCCAAGAGAATACAGGGGAGCTGTTTTTT

clone_size: NA
d_call: NA
v_call: TRBV7-9
j_call: TRBJ2-1
cdr3_aa: CASSLVQGHEQFF
cdr3_nt: TGTGCCAGCAGCTTAGTCCAGGGGCATGAGCAGTTCTTC

clone_size: NA
d_call: TRBD1
v_call: TRBV9
j_call: TRBJ1-2
cdr3_aa: CASSVAPGTVSYYGYTF
cdr3_nt: TGTGCCAGCAGCGTAGCCCCCGGGACAGTCAGCTACTATGGCTACACCTTC

clone_size: once
d_call: TRBD1
v_call: TRBV5-1
j_call: TRBJ2-1
cdr3_aa: CASRAGTGGFNEQFF
cdr3_nt: TGCGCCAGCAGGGCCGGGACAGGGGGCTTTAATGAGCAGTTCTTC

clone_size: NA
d_call: TRBD2
v_call: TRBV6-5
j_call: TRBJ2-5
cdr3_aa: CASSYSGGRASETQYF
cdr3_nt: TGTGCCAGCAGTTACTCGGGCGGGAGGGCGTCAGAGACCCAGTACTTC

clone_size: NA
d_call: NA
v_call: TRBV25-1
j_call: TRBJ1-2
cdr3_aa: CASSESQTLYGYTF
cdr3_nt: TGTGCCAGCAGTGAAAGTCAGACACTCTATGGCTACACCTTC

clone_size: once
d_call: TRBD1
v_call: TRBV7-9
j_call: TRBJ1-2
cdr3_aa: CASSLGWARQGFYGYTF
cdr3_nt: TGTGCCAGCAGCTTAGGGTGGGCCAGACAGGGCTTCTATGGCTACACCTTC

clone_size: once
d_call: TRBD1
v_call: TRBV11-3
j_call: TRBJ2-5
cdr3_aa: CASSARDSQETQYF
cdr3_nt: TGTGCCAGCAGCGCCCGGGACAGCCAAGAGACCCAGTACTTC

clone_size: NA
d_call: TRBD1
v_call: TRBV5-6
j_call: TRBJ1-4
cdr3_aa: CASSLLSRGRGKLFF
cdr3_nt: TGTGCCAGCAGCCTCCTCTCCAGGGGGCGGGGGAAACTGTTTTTT

clone_size: NA
d_call: NA
v_call: TRBV18
j_call: TRBJ2-7
cdr3_aa: CASSFDGQYF
cdr3_nt: TGTGCCAGCTCATTTGACGGGCAGTACTTC

clone_size: NA
d_call: TRBD2
v_call: TRBV9
j_call: TRBJ2-1
cdr3_aa: CASSARSGLAANEQFF
cdr3_nt: TGTGCCAGCAGCGCACGATCGGGACTAGCGGCCAATGAGCAGTTCTTC

clone_size: NA
d_call: TRBD2
v_call: TRBV9
j_call: TRBJ2-1
cdr3_aa: CASSEAPGGGRARNEQFF
cdr3_nt: TGTGCCAGCAGCGAGGCCCCGGGGGGCGGGAGGGCCAGAAATGAGCAGTTCTTC

clone_size: NA
d_call: NA
v_call: TRBV11-3
j_call: TRBJ2-7
cdr3_aa: CASSPGRSYEQYF
cdr3_nt: TGTGCCAGCAGCCCCGGAAGGTCCTACGAGCAGTACTTC

clone_size: few
d_call: NA
v_call: TRBV10-2
j_call: TRBJ2-1
cdr3_aa: CASSESVNEQFF
cdr3_nt: TGCGCCAGCAGTGAGTCAGTGAATGAGCAGTTCTTC

clone_size: NA
d_call: TRBD2
v_call: TRBV7-2
j_call: TRBJ2-7
cdr3_aa: CASSLGSGRGYEQYF
cdr3_nt: TGTGCCAGCAGCTTAGGATCCGGGAGGGGTTACGAGCAGTACTTC